This T cell receptor beta chain was found in a study of vaccination and CD4 T cells after COVID-19. Study overall: Overlapping spike peptides served as the stimulus for the cells. These peptides came from SARS-CoV-2 and from the common cold coronaviruses HCoV-NL63, HCoV-OC43 and HCoV-229E.

Sequence data for DNA of cultured CD4+ T cells were generated by the Oncomine TCR Beta short-read assay. TCRdb fed the PCR reads into MiXCR, producing one record per CDR3 protein. The repertoire holds roughly 8,400 distinct CDR3 sequences, around 45% seen once, with roughly 10% in the top ten. Concerning this clonotype itself: Its specificity is unknown.

The germline V and J ends were trimmed by 6 bases and 4 bases, with 15 bases remaining between them. The germline V gene has CDR1 MNHNS and CDR2 SASEGT. This CDR3 has 14 residues. Treatment given: approximately 9-day PBMC culture with coronavirus spike peptide pools or control peptides (ViraFEST assay). During the years 2011-2018, before the COVID-19 pandemic, the unexposed donor's CD4+ T cells were collected. The sample consisted of CD4+ T cells from blood, cultured in vitro. The receptor was derived from a human donor in good health. This rearrangement joins TRBV6-1 to TRBJ2-5; D possibly matches TRBD1 or TRBD2 (5 bases each). In DNA form, the CDR3 reads TGTGCCAGCAGACGGGACCAAAGGGGAGAGACCCAGTACTTC. Protein product: CASRRDQRGETQYF.